This TCR beta chain is from a study of cytomegalovirus exposure and HLA in healthy donors. Study at large: As released early, the data held about 85 million unique TCRs from HLA-typed donors.

The CDR3 is made up of 17 amino acids. J was trimmed by 3 bases and V by 8 bases; bases with no gene match: 10. From germline, CDR1 is SNHLY and CDR2 FYNNEI. Study-level results: A later analysis, which compared TCR beta chains of equal frequency, found the HLA-associated ones more clonally expanded. TCR beta sequences numbering some 17,000 were associated with HLA alleles at 0.05 false discovery rate in a later analysis.

Regarding this clone: Its matching antigen is unknown.

Primers: 60 Vbeta forward and 13 Jbeta reverse. Profiled with immunoSEQ multiplex PCR; TCRdb holds only in-frame clones, not every one. The data hold around 200,000 clones, with about 80% observed a single time. The chain combines TRBV2 with TRBJ2-1; TRBD2 aligns across 13 bases. The sample comprised PBMCs. The sequence was collected from a man aged 18-30 years in good health and CMV-seronegative. This chain's CDR3 is CASLRTSGSRGYNEQFF. For the CDR3, the DNA is TGTGCCAGCCTTCGGACTAGCGGGAGCCGCGGCTACAATGAGCAGTTCTTC.